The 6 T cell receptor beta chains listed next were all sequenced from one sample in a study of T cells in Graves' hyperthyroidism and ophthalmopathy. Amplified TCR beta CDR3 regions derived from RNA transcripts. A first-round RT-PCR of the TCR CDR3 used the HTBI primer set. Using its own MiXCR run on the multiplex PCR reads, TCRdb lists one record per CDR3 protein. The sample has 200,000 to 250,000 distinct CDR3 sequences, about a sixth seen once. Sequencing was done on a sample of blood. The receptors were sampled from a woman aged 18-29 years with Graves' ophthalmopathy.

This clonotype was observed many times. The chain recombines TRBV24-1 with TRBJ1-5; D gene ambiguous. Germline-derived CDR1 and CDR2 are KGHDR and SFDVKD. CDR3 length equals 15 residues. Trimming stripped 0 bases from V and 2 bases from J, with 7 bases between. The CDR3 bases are TGTGCCACCAGTGATTTGAAGCAGGGCAATCAGCCCCAGCATTTT. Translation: CATSDLKQGNQPQHF.

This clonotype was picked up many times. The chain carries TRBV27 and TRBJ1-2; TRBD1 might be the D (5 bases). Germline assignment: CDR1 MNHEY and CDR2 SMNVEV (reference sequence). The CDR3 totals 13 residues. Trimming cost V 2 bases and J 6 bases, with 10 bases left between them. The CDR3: CASSLSQGDGYTF. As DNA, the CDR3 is TGTGCCAGCAGTTTAAGCCAGGGTGATGGCTACACCTTC.

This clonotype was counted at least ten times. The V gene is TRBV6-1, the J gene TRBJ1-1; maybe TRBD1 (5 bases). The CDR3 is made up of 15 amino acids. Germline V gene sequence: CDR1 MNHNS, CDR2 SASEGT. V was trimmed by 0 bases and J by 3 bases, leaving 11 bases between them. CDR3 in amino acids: CASSEAGGWYTEAFF. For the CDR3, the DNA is TGTGCCAGCAGTGAAGCGGGGGGATGGTACACTGAAGCTTTCTTT.

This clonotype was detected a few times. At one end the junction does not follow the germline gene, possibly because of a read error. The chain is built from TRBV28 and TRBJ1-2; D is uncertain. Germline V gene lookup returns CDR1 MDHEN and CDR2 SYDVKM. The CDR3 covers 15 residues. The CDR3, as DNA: TGTGCCAGCAGTTTAGTAGTTAGGGCAAACTATGGCCACACCTTC. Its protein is CASSLVVRANYGHTF.

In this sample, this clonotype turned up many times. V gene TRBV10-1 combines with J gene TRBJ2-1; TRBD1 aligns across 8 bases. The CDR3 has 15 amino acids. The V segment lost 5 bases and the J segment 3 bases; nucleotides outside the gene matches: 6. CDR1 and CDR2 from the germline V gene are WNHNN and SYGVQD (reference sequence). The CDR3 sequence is CASSMDRVSYNEQFF. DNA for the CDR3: TGCGCCAGCAGTATGGACAGGGTGAGCTACAATGAGCAGTTCTTC.

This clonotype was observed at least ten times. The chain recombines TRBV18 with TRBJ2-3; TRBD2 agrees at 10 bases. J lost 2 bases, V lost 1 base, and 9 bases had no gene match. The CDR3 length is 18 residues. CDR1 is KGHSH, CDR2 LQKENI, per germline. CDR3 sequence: CASSPRGLAGGTTDTQYF. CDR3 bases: TGTGCCAGCTCACCACGAGGGTTAGCGGGGGGAACCACAGATACGCAGTATTTT.